This entry lists 15 T cell receptor beta chains sequenced from one sample in a study of tissue T cells after allogeneic stem cell transplantation (dated 2022 in TCRdb). Library generation was performed with the immunoSEQ multiplex PCR assay. Drawn from immuneACCESS, this table holds only the in-frame rearrangements with V and J called that TCRdb kept. Clones are partly lost; checked studies trace under half to an unresolved V gene and leave the rest unexplained. This sample lists about 21,000 clones; about 70% were detected once. The ten largest clonotypes hold 0.35% to 0.5% of the sample. The source material was blood. The source is a female BALB/c mouse in good health. Regarding MHC type, mice of this strain are H2-d.

As for this clone: Mouse gene names apply. The read terminates 1 residue before the CDR3 end, so the remaining end is supplied by the germline J gene. The rearrangement links TRBV13-2 to TRBJ1-5; 7 nucleotides agree with TRBD1. Germline-derived CDR1 and CDR2 are NNHNN and SYGAGS (reference sequence). V lost 2 bases and J lost 2; bases outside the gene matches: 4. The CDR3 extends over 15 amino acids. The sequenced CDR3 bases are TGTGCCAGCGGTGAGAAGGGACAGTACAACCAGGCTCCGCTT. Amino acids: CASGEKGQYNQAPL. The CDR3, in full, reads CASGEKGQYNQAPLF.

Details on this clone: All gene names here are mouse names. Incomplete CDR3 DNA: TGTGGTGCTAGGGAGGGGGCTGGAAATACGCTCTAT. Translating it yields CGAREGAGNTLY. In full, the CDR3 reads CGAREGAGNTLYF. The V gene is TRBV20, the J gene TRBJ1-3; tentatively, D is TRBD1 (5 bases). The sequence runs out 1 residue before the end of the CDR3; the remainder is reconstructed from the germline J gene. Trimming took 0 bases from V and 2 from J, leaving 5 bases between them. This CDR3 spans 13 amino acids. Germline V gene sequence: CDR1 GFQATS, CDR2 STVNSAI.

Only one count was recorded for this clone. Mouse gene names and germline throughout. The CDR3 loop reads CASSITAGYAEQFF. The sequenced part of the CDR3 DNA is TGTGCCAGCAGTATAACGGCAGGGTATGCTGAGCAGTTC. This chain links TRBV19 with TRBJ2-1, with TRBD1 as a possible D gene (5 bases). The read ends 1 residue shy of where the CDR3 ends; the end is completed using the germline J gene. The CDR3 is 14 amino acids. Germline CDR1 reads FNHDT; CDR2 reads SITEND (reference sequence). V was shortened by 1 base and J by 4 bases, with 9 bases between the two germline ends.

In regard to this clone: Gene labels here are mouse ones. The read gets to within 1 residue of the CDR3 end, and the germline J gene fills in the rest. The rearrangement joins TRBV13-1 to TRBJ2-4; D is ambiguous. The CDR3 loop spans 13 amino acids. Trimming cost V 2 bases and J 0 bases, with 4 bases left between them. Looked up from germline, CDR1 is NSHNY and CDR2 is SYGAGN. CDR3 loop: CASSETSQNTLYF. The covered CDR3 bases are TGTGCCAGCAGTGAAACTAGTCAAAACACCTTGTAC.

This clone was seen only a few times. The gene names given are mouse names. The read terminates 1 residue before the CDR3 end, so the remaining end is supplied by the germline J gene. The genes are TRBV2 and TRBJ1-5; D is uncertain. Between the trimmed V and J ends, which lost 0 bases and 5 bases, there was a span of 5 bases. This CDR3 comprises 13 residues. The V gene's germline CDR1 is LGHNA and CDR2 YSYQKL. CDR3 protein: CASSQDPDQAPLF. Incomplete CDR3 DNA: TGTGCCAGCAGCCAAGACCCAGACCAGGCTCCGCTT.

In the case of this clone: Gene names are mouse gene names. The sequenced fragment ends 1 residue before the CDR3 boundary, so the rest is inferred from the germline J gene. The chain couples TRBV13-1 to TRBJ1-6; D uncertain. TRBJ1-6 is an open reading frame, and its role is uncertain. The V end was cut by 1 base, the J end by 7 bases, with 9 bases between. Per germline, CDR1 NSHNY and CDR2 SYGAGN. The CDR3 is made up of 14 amino acids. CDR3 DNA, as far as it was read: TGTGCCAGCAGTGATACGGGGAAAAATTCGCCCCTCTAC. Amino acids: CASSDTGKNSPLY. The complete CDR3 sequence is CASSDTGKNSPLYF.

Only a few counts were recorded for this clone. The gene names given are mouse names. The read ends 1 residue early relative to the CDR3; the germline J gene fills the gap. The chain links TRBV20 to TRBJ1-4, with a possible D match to TRBD1 (6 bases). Trimming pared 0 bases from V and 5 bases from J, leaving 10 bases between. This CDR3 contains 14 residues. The V gene's germline CDR1 is GFQATS and CDR2 STVNSAI. The covered CDR3 bases are TGTGGTGCTAGGGATGGGGACACAAACGAAAGATTATTT. Translation: CGARDGDTNERLF. The entire CDR3 sequence reads CGARDGDTNERLFF.

Details on this clone: Gene names follow the mouse nomenclature. From the germline J gene comes the end of the CDR3, since the read stops 1 residue before it. The rearrangement joins TRBV31 to TRBJ2-3, with D perhaps TRBD2 (5 bases). CDR3 length: 15 residues. Germline V gene lookup returns CDR1 GKSSPN and CDR2 SITVG. Trimming stripped 1 base from V and 5 bases from J, with 16 bases between. The CDR3 region is CAWSQSSGLGETLYF. CDR3 DNA (partial): TGTGCCTGGAGTCAGTCGTCCGGACTCGGAGAAACGCTGTAT.

With respect to this clone: Gene names refer to mouse genes. Read coverage stops 1 residue before the CDR3 terminus; the germline J gene supplies the remainder. This chain links TRBV13-2 with TRBJ2-2; 12 bases are shared with TRBD2. V lost 2 bases and J lost 4; bases outside the gene matches: 6. The CDR3 length is 17 residues. CDR1 and CDR2 from the germline V gene are NNHNN and SYGAGS (reference sequence). The DNA read from the CDR3 is TGTGCCAGCGGTGACAGACTGGGGGGGCGCCGCACCGGGCAGCTCTAC. This codes for CASGDRLGGRRTGQLY. The entire CDR3 is CASGDRLGGRRTGQLYF.

This clone appeared a single time. Gene and germline names: mouse. The CDR3 goes on 1 residue after the read ends, and that part is filled in from the germline J gene. V is TRBV20 and J is TRBJ1-2, with 8 positions matching TRBD1. From germline, CDR1 is GFQATS and CDR2 STVNSAI. This CDR3 is built from 12 residues. With 6 bases clipped from V and 2 bases from J, the junction kept 2 bases outside the gene matches. CDR3 sequence reads: CGARQGNSDYTF. The covered CDR3 bases are TGTGGTGCCAGACAGGGGAACTCCGACTACACC.

Concerning this clone: The gene names given are mouse names. The CDR3 end lies 1 residue beyond the end of the read and is filled in from the germline J gene. This chain joins TRBV4 and TRBJ2-3, with D tentatively TRBD2 (7 bases). Trimming pared 4 bases from V and 6 bases from J, leaving 17 bases between. The germline V gene encodes CDR1 LGHDT and CDR2 YNNKQL (reference sequence). CDR3 length: 15 amino acids. This CDR3 reads CASSSRGGGVETLYF. The part of the CDR3 DNA that was read is TGTGCCAGCAGCTCTAGAGGGGGGGGTGTTGAAACGCTGTAT.

About this clone itself: Gene names denote mouse genes. The read halts 1 residue ahead of the CDR3 end, with the missing end drawn from the germline J gene. The genes are TRBV13-2 and TRBJ1-1; 10 nucleotides line up with TRBD1. The CDR3 sequence is 13 residues long. Unmatched junction bases numbered 4, after V lost 5 bases and J lost 6 bases. Germline lookup yields CDR1 NNHNN and CDR2 SYGAGS (reference sequence). The CDR3 bases that were read are TGTGCCAGCGGGCCGGGACAGGGGTCAGAAGTCTTC. Translated: CASGPGQGSEVF. The whole CDR3 sequence is CASGPGQGSEVFF.

Concerning this clone: The gene names given are mouse names. The CDR3 end falls 1 residue outside the read, so it is completed with the germline J gene. The genes are TRBV19 and TRBJ2-7; 9 positions agree with TRBD2. The CDR3 is 12 residues long. Looked up from germline, CDR1 is FNHDT and CDR2 is SITEND (reference sequence). Unmatched junction bases numbered 3, after V lost 4 bases and J lost 7 bases. The CDR3 protein is CASSAGTGEQYF. The part of the CDR3 DNA that was read is TGTGCCAGCAGTGCCGGGACTGGGGAACAGTAC.

Worth noting for this clone: Gene names denote mouse genes. The sequenced fragment ends 1 residue before the CDR3 boundary, so the rest is inferred from the germline J gene. The rearrangement links TRBV31 to TRBJ2-3, with 9 bases fitting TRBD2. The V gene end was trimmed by 3 bases and the J gene end by 0 bases; junction bases not matched to a gene: 1. The CDR3 has 14 amino acids. The germline V gene encodes CDR1 GKSSPN and CDR2 SITVG. CDR3 DNA, as far as it was read: TGTGCCTGGAGCTGGGGGGGTAGTGCAGAAACGCTGTAT. Amino acids: CAWSWGGSAETLY. The CDR3 reads in full as CAWSWGGSAETLYF.

A note on this clone: Any gene name here is a mouse gene name. The sequenced fragment ends 1 residue before the CDR3 boundary, so the rest is inferred from the germline J gene. V is TRBV19 and J is TRBJ1-6; no firm D call. TRBJ1-6 carries the ORF label, with uncertain function. From germline, CDR1 is FNHDT and CDR2 SITEND (reference sequence). The germline V and J ends were trimmed by 5 bases and 0 bases, with 6 bases remaining between them. This CDR3 has 14 amino acids. The chain's CDR3 is CASRTNSYNSPLYF. CDR3 DNA (partial): TGTGCCAGCAGGACAAATTCCTATAATTCGCCCCTCTAC.